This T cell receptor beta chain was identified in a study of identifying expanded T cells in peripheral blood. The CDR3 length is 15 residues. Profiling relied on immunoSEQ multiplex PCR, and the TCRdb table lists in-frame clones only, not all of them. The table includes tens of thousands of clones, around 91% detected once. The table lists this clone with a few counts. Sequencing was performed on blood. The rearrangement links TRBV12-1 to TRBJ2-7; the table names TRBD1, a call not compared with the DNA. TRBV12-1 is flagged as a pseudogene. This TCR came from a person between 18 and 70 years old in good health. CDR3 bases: TGTGCCAGCAGCTCTCACGACAGGGGATGCTACGAGCAGTACTTC. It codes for CASSSHDRGCYEQYF.